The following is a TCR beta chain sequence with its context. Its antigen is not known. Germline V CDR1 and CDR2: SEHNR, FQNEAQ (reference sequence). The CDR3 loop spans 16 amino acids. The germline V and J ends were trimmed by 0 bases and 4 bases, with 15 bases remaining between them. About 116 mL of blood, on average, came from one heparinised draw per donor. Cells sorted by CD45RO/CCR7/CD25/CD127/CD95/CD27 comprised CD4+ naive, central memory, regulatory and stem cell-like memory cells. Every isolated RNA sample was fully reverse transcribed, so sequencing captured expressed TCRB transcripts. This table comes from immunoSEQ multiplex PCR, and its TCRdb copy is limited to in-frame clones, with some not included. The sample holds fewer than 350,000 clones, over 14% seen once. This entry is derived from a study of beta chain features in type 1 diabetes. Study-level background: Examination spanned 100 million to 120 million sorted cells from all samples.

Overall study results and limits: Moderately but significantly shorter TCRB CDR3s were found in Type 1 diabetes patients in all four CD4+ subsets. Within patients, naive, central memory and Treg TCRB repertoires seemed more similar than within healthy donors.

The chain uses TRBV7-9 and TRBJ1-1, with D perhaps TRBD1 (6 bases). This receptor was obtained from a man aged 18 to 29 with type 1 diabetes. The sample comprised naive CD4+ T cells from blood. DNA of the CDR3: TGTGCCAGCAGCTTAGCGCGTCAGGGGCCTGGCACTGAAGCTTTCTTT. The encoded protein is CASSLARQGPGTEAFF. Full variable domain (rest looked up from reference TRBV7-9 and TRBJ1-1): DTGVSQNPRHKITKRGQNVTFRCDPISEHNRLYWYRQTLGQGPEFLTYFQNEAQLEKSRLLSDRFSAERPKGSFSTLEIQRTEQGDSAMYLCASSLARQGPGTEAFFGQGTRLTVV.